This entry is about one TCR beta chain. Its cognate antigen is unknown. Using immunoSEQ multiplex PCR, the repertoire was profiled, and TCRdb retains in-frame clones only, with some absent. The profile shows 57,000 or so clones, approximately 80% of them singletons. These data come from a study of T cell responses to AZD1222 COVID-19 vaccine. The CDR3 is made up of 19 amino acids. Study findings and constraints: Mostly white British, mostly female donors; authors suggested clonal diversity may be underestimated. Spike-spanning, vaccine-associated CD4 TCRs were dominant at 160-218 and 743-854.

The source is an adult in good health. V gene TRBV21-1 combines with J gene TRBJ2-1; TRBD2 reflects the table's D call only, with no check against the DNA. TRBV21-1 is given as a pseudogene. This specimen consisted of peripheral blood, obtained on day 0 of AZD1222 vaccination. The CDR3: CASSTKGLAGAPSYNEQFF. CDR3 nucleotides: TGTGCCAGCAGCACAAAGGGACTAGCGGGGGCCCCCTCCTACAATGAGCAGTTCTTC.